This passage covers 17 T cell receptor beta chains from one sample sequenced in a study of blood T cell repertoires in COVID-19. Assay: immunoSEQ multiplex PCR; the TCRdb copy retains only in-frame clones and omits some. The data show about 67,000 clones, about 90% seen once. The source material was peripheral blood. These receptors all come from a man aged 45-65 years with active COVID-19.

The V gene is TRBV18, the J gene TRBJ2-1; unclear D gene. The germline V gene has CDR1 KGHSH and CDR2 LQKENI. The CDR3 spans 16 residues. The V gene lost 3 bases and the J gene lost 6 bases, with 18 bases spanning the gap. The CDR3 coding sequence is TGTGCCAGCTCACCTGAGGAGTGGCTGGTCACCAATGAGCAGTTCTTC. Amino acid sequence: CASSPEEWLVTNEQFF. Supplemented by reference TRBV18 and TRBJ2-1, the full variable domain reads NAGVMQNPRHLVRRRGQEARLRCSPMKGHSHVYWYRQLPEEGLKFMVYLQKENIIDESGMPKERFSAEFPKEGPSILRIQQVVRGDSAAYFCASSPEEWLVTNEQFFGPGTRLTVL.

CDR3 sequence: CASSPGGGGDEQFF. Here the CDR3 DNA reads TGTGCCAGCAGCCCCGGGGGGGGCGGGGATGAGCAGTTCTTC. V is TRBV7-3 and J is TRBJ2-1, with 8 bases aligning to TRBD2. The CDR3 has 14 amino acids. Germline-derived CDR1 and CDR2 are SGHTA and FQGTGA. The V gene end was trimmed by 5 bases and the J gene end by 8 bases; junction bases not matched to a gene: 8.

This clone was counted a single time. The CDR3 DNA reads as TGTGCCAGCCTCTTCACCGGGGAGCTGTTTTTT. Protein product: CASLFTGELFF. The rearrangement joins TRBV12-3 or TRBV12-4 to TRBJ2-2; D remains unclear. The CDR3 is 11 amino acids. V dropped 8 bases and J dropped 4 bases, with 5 bases sitting between them.

The CDR3 nucleotides read TGTGCCAGCAGCCAAGGTAGCGGGAGCGTGAACGAGCAGTACTTC. Protein sequence: CASSQGSGSVNEQYF. The chain joins TRBV4-2 to TRBJ2-7; TRBD2 aligns across 9 bases. This CDR3 region has 15 residues. CDR1 is LGHNA and CDR2 is YNFKEQ in the germline V gene. With V trimmed by 1 base and J by 5 bases, 6 bases remained unmatched.

V gene TRBV5-1 combines with J gene TRBJ2-7; tentative D call: TRBD1 (6 bases). This CDR3 is 16 amino acids long. Trimming shortened V by 2 bases and J by 3 bases, and 18 bases separated the two germline ends. In germline, CDR1 is SGHRS, CDR2 YFSETQ. CDR3 region: CASSFDTNIGGYEQYF. CDR3 nucleotide sequence: TGCGCCAGCAGCTTCGACACGAATATAGGGGGCTACGAGCAGTACTTC.

The chain combines TRBV27 with TRBJ2-1, with TRBD1 identical over 10 bases. J gave up 8 bases and V 6 bases, and 7 bases lay outside the gene matches. The V gene's germline CDR1 is MNHEY and CDR2 SMNVEV (reference sequence). The CDR3 consists of 14 residues. CDR3 sequence (DNA): TGTGCCAGCAGACCTACCGGGACAGGGGATGAGCAGTTCTTC. Its protein is CASRPTGTGDEQFF.

V usage is TRBV5-6 and J usage is TRBJ1-3, with TRBD1 as a possible D gene (5 bases). This CDR3 comprises 17 residues. CDR1 is SGHDT, CDR2 YYEEEE, per germline. V lost 2 bases to trimming and J lost 4 bases, with 19 bases between them. The CDR3 loop reads CASSFGQGSFTGNTIYF. As DNA, the CDR3 is TGTGCCAGCAGCTTTGGGCAGGGAAGCTTTACGGGAAACACCATATATTTT.

This chain joins TRBV5-4 and TRBJ2-5, with 11 bases matching TRBD2. V was pared by 10 bases and J by 4 bases, with 9 bases of the junction left unmatched. This CDR3 contains 14 residues. From germline, CDR1 is SGHNT and CDR2 YYREEE (reference sequence). The CDR3, as DNA: TGTGCCGGATCCGGGACTAGCGGACGAGAGACCCAGTACTTC. Its protein is CAGSGTSGRETQYF.

This chain connects TRBV2 to TRBJ2-7, with D maybe TRBD1 (5 bases). The germline V and J ends were trimmed by 6 bases and 1 base, with 10 bases remaining between them. CDR1 is SNHLY and CDR2 is FYNNEI in the germline V gene. This CDR3 contains 13 residues. For the CDR3, the DNA is TGTGCCAGCAGAGAGACAGTGTCCTACGAGCAGTACTTC. It yields the protein CASRETVSYEQYF.

The chain carries TRBV7-2 and TRBJ2-1; TRBD2 matches 11 bases. This CDR3 region has 15 residues. Germline trimming cut 2 bases from V and 6 bases from J; bases unmatched to any gene: 3. The germline V gene has CDR1 SGHTA and CDR2 FQGNSA. The CDR3 DNA is TGTGCCAGCAGCTTACTAGCGGGGGGCCCCAATGAGCAGTTCTTC. Amino acid sequence: CASSLLAGGPNEQFF.

This clone was observed a single time. The gene calls are TRBV19 and TRBJ2-6; tentatively, D is TRBD2 (6 bases). The CDR3 extends over 14 amino acids. V was trimmed by 7 bases and J by 6 bases, leaving 13 bases between them. Germline values: CDR1 LNHDA, CDR2 SQIVND (reference sequence). CDR3 sequence (DNA): TGTGCCAGTAAGGCCGGAGGGGAGGCCAACGTCCTGACTTTC. As protein: CASKAGGEANVLTF.

This clone appeared a single time. The chain uses TRBV10-2 and TRBJ1-1; D is unresolved. CDR1 and CDR2 from the germline V gene are WSHSY and SAAADI. V was pared by 4 bases and J by 1 base, with 10 bases between. The CDR3 length is 14 residues. CDR3 region: CASSAYRRNTEAFF. CDR3 DNA sequence: TGCGCCAGCAGTGCATACAGACGGAACACTGAAGCTTTCTTT.

This rearrangement joins TRBV19 to TRBJ1-2, with D unclear. The CDR3 totals 15 residues. Trimming left V 7 bases short and J 1 base short, with 16 bases between. Germline V gene sequence: CDR1 LNHDA, CDR2 SQIVND (reference sequence). The CDR3 reads CASTKLRVRNYGYTF. CDR3 bases: TGTGCCAGTACCAAACTGAGGGTCCGTAACTATGGCTACACCTTC.

The chain links TRBV5-1 to TRBJ1-1; the D gene is possibly TRBD1 (5 bases). CDR1 and CDR2 (germline): SGHRS, YFSETQ. The CDR3 is made up of 16 amino acids. Between the trimmed V and J ends, which lost 4 bases and 0 bases, there was a span of 16 bases. Here the CDR3 reads CASSAMFGGLNTEAFF. The CDR3 DNA reads as TGCGCCAGCAGCGCCATGTTCGGGGGACTGAACACTGAAGCTTTCTTT.

J is TRBJ2-2 and V is TRBV7-2; a weak D match, TRBD1 (6 bases). V lost 6 bases, J lost 0 bases, and 8 bases lay in between. Germline loops: CDR1 SGHTA, CDR2 FQGNSA. This CDR3 spans 14 amino acids. DNA of the CDR3: TGTGCCAGCAGTGGACAGTCGAACACCGGGGAGCTGTTTTTT. It specifies CASSGQSNTGELFF.

The genes are TRBV9 and TRBJ1-2; 7 bases align to TRBD1. The CDR3 sequence is 13 residues long. CDR1 is SGDLS, CDR2 YYNGEE, per germline. V lost 4 bases and J lost 8; bases outside the gene matches: 8. The CDR3 protein is CASSTSGGGGYTF. The CDR3 DNA is TGTGCCAGCAGCACCTCAGGGGGTGGCGGCTACACCTTC.

V is TRBV7-9 and J is TRBJ2-7; possible D gene TRBD2, 6 bases. This CDR3 comprises 15 residues. In germline, CDR1 is SEHNR, CDR2 FQNEAQ (reference sequence). Deletions cut 4 bases from V and 7 bases from J, with 20 bases between. The CDR3: CASSSSGEARREQYF. CDR3 DNA sequence: TGTGCCAGCAGCTCCTCCGGGGAGGCTCGGAGAGAGCAGTACTTC.